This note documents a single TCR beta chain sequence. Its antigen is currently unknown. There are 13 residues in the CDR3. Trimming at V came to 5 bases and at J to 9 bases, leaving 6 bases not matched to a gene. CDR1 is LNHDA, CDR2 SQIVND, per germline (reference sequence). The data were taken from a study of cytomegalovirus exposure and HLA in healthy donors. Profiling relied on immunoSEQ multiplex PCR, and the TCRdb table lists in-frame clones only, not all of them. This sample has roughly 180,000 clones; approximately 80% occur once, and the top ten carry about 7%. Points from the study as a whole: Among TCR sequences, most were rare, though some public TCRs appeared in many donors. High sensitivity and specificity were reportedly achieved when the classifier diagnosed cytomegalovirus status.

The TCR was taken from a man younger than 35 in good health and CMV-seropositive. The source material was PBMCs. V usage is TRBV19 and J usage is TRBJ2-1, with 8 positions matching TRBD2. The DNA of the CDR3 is TGTGCCAGTAGTCTGACCCGGGAGGGTGAGCAGTTCTTC. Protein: CASSLTREGEQFF.